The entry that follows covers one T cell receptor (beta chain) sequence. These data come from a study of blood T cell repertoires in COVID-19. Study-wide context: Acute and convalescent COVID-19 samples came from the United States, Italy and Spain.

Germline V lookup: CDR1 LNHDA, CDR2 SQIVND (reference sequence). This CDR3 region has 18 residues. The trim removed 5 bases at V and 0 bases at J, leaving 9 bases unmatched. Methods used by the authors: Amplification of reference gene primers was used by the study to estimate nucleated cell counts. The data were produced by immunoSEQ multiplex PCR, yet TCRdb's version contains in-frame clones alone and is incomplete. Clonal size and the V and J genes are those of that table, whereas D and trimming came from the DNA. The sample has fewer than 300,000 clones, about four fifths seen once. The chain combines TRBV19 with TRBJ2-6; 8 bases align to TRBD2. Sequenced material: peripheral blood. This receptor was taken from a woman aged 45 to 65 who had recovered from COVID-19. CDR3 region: CASSPSGLAVSGANVLTF. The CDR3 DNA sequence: TGTGCCAGTAGTCCCTCTGGACTAGCTGTCTCTGGGGCCAACGTCCTGACTTTC.